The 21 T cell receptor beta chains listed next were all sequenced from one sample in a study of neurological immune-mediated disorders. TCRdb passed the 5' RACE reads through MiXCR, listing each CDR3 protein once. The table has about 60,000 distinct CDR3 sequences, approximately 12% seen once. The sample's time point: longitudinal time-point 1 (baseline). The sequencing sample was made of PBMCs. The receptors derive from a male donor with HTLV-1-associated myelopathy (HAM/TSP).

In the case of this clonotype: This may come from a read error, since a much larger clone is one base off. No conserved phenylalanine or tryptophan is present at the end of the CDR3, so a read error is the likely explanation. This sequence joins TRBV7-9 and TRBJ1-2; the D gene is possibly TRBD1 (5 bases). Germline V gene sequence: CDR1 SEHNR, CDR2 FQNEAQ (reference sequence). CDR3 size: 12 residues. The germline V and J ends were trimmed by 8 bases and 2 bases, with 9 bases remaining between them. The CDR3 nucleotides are TGTGCCAGCGGCGGGGGAAACTATGGCTACACCTTA. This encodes CASGGGNYGYTL.

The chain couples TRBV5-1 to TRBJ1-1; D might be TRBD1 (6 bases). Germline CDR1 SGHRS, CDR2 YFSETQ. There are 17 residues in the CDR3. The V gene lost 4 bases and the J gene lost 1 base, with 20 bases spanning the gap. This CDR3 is CASSIYRVGGTNTEAFF. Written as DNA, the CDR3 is TGCGCCAGCAGCATATACAGGGTTGGGGGAACGAACACTGAAGCTTTCTTT.

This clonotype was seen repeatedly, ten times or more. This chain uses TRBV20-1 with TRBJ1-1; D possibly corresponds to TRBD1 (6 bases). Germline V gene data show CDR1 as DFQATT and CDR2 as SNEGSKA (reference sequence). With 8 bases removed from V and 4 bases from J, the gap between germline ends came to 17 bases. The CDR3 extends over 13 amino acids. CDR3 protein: CSTKRGEGTEAFF. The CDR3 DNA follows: TGCAGTACCAAGAGGGGGGAGGGCACTGAAGCTTTCTTT.

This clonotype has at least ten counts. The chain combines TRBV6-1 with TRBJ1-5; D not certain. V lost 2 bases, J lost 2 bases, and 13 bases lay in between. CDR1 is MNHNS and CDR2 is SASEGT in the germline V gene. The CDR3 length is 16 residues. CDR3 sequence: CASSEYRGIGNQPQHF. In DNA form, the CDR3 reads TGTGCCAGCAGTGAATATCGGGGTATCGGCAATCAGCCCCAGCATTTT.

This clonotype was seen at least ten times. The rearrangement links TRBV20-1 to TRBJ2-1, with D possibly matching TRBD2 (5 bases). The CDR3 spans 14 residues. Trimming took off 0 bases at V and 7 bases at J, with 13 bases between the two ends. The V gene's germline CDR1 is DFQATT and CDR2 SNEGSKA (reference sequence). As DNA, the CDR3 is TGCAGTGCTAGAGATATTCGGGGTGCGAATGAGCAGTTCTTC. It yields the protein CSARDIRGANEQFF.

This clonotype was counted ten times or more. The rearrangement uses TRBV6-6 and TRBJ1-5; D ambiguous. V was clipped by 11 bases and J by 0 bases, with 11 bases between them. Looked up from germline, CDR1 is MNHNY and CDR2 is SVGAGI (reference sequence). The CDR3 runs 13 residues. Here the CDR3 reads CAGHGSSNQPQHF. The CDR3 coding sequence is TGTGCCGGTCATGGTAGTAGCAATCAGCCCCAGCATTTT.

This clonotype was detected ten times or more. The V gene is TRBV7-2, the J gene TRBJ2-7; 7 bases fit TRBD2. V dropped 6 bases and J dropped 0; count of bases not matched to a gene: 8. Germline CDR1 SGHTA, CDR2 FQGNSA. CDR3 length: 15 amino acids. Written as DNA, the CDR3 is TGTGCCAGCAGTCGTAGCGGGTTGAGCTCCTACGAGCAGTACTTC. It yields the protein CASSRSGLSSYEQYF.

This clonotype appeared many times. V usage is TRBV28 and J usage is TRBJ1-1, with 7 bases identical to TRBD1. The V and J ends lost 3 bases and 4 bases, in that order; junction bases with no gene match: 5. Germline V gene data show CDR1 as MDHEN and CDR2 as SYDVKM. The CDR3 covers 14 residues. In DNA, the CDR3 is TGTGCCAGCAGTTTGTCCTCAGGGGGCACTGAAGCTTTCTTT. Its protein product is CASSLSSGGTEAFF.

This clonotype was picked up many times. CDR3 region: CASLRQRYYNSPLHF. The CDR3 DNA sequence: TGTGCCAGCCTTCGACAGCGATACTATAATTCACCCCTCCACTTT. The chain is built from TRBV2 and TRBJ1-6; possible D gene TRBD1, 5 bases. The length of the CDR3 is 15 residues. Germline CDR1 SNHLY, CDR2 FYNNEI. V was pared by 8 bases and J by 3 bases, with 14 bases between.

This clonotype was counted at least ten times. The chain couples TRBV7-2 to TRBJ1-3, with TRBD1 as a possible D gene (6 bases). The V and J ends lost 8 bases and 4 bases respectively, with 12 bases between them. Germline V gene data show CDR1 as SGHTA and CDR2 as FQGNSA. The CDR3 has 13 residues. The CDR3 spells CASEGGIGNTIYF. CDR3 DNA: TGTGCCAGCGAGGGGGGGATAGGAAACACCATATATTTT.

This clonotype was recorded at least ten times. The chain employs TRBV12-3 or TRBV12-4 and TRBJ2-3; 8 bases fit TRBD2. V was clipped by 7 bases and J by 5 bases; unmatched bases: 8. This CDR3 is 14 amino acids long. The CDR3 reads CASTERGPRDTQYF. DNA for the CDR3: TGTGCCAGCACCGAGCGGGGGCCCCGAGATACGCAGTATTTT.

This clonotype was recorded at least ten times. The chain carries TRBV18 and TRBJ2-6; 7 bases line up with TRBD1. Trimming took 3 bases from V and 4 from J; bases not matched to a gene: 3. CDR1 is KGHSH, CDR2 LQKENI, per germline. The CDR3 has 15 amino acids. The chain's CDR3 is CASSPDRAGANVLTF. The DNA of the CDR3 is TGTGCCAGCTCACCCGACAGGGCCGGGGCCAACGTCCTGACTTTC.

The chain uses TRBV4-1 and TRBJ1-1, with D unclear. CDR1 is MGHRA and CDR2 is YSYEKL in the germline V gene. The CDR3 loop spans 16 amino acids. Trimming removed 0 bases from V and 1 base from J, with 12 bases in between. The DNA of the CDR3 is TGCGCCAGCAGCCAAGATCCCGGGTGGAGGAACACTGAAGCTTTCTTT. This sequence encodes CASSQDPGWRNTEAFF.

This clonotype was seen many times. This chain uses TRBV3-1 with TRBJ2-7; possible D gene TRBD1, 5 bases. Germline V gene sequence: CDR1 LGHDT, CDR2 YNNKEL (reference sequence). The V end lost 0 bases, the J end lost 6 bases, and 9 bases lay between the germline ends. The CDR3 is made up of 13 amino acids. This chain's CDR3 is CASSQDETGEQYF. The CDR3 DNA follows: TGTGCCAGCAGCCAAGATGAAACAGGCGAGCAGTACTTC.

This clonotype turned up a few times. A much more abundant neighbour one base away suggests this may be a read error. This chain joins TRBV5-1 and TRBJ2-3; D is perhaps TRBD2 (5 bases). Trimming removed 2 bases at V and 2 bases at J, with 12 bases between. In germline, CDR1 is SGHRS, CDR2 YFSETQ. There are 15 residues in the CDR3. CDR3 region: CASSFWTLATDTQYF. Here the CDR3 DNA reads TGCGCCAGCAGCTTTTGGACTCTCGCCACAGATACGCAGTATTTT.

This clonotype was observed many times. In DNA, the CDR3 is TGTGCCAGCAGCTTGGGGTTTGGCTGGGCCGGGGAGCTGTTTTTT. It translates to CASSLGFGWAGELFF. The chain uses TRBV11-3 and TRBJ2-2; D unresolved. This CDR3 has 15 residues. Per germline, CDR1 SGHNT and CDR2 YENEEA. The V gene lost 3 bases and the J gene lost 6 bases, with 14 bases spanning the gap.

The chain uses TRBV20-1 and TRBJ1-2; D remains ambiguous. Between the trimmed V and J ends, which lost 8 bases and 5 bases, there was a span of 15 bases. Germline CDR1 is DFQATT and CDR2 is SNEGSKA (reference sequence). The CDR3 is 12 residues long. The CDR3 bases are TGCAGTACTCCAACCTCCATTTATGGCTACACCTTC. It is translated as CSTPTSIYGYTF.

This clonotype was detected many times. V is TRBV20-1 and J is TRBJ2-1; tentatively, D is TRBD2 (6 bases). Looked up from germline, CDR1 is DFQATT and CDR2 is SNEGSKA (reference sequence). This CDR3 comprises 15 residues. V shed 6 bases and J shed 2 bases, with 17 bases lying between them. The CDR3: CSAGFAGLTYNEQFF. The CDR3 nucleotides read TGCAGTGCGGGTTTTGCGGGGCTCACCTACAATGAGCAGTTCTTC.

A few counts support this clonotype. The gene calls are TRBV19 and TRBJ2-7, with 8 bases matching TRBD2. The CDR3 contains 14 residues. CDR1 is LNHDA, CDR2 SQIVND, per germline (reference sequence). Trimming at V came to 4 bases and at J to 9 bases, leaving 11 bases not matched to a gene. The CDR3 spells CASSSSAGGKRQYF. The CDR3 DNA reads TGTGCCAGTAGTAGTTCGGCGGGGGGCAAGAGGCAGTACTTC.

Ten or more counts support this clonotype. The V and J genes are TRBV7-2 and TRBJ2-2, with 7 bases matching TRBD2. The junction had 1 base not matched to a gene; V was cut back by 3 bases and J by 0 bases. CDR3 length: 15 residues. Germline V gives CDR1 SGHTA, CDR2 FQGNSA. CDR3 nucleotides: TGTGCCAGCAGCTTGGGGGGGACGAACACCGGGGAGCTGTTTTTT. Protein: CASSLGGTNTGELFF.

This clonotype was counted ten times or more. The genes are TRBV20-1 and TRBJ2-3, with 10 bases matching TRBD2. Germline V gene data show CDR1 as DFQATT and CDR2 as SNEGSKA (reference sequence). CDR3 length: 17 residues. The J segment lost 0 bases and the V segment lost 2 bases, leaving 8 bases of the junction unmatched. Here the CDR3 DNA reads TGCAGTGCTAGACCAACTCGACTAGCGGGCAGCACAGATACGCAGTATTTT. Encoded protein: CSARPTRLAGSTDTQYF.